This entry is about one T cell receptor beta chain. Its matching antigen is unknown. The table came from immunoSEQ multiplex PCR; TCRdb's copy has only in-frame clones and leaves some out. This sample has around 74,000 clones, with about 91% found just once. The sample originates from a study of T cell responses to AZD1222 COVID-19 vaccine. Findings and limits, study-wide: Clonal diversity was possibly underestimated, and white British individuals and females predominated among donors. Across spike, vaccine-associated CD4 TCRs were found, dominant at 160-218 and 743-854. Seropositivity was recorded at baseline in only a handful of AZD1222 recipients.

This sample comprised peripheral blood, obtained on day 0 of MenACWY control vaccination. The sequence derives from an adult in good health.

The CDR3 protein is CASSTTGGVISGYTF. For the CDR3, the DNA is TGTGCCAGTAGTACAACAGGGGGCGTTATCTCTGGCTACACCTTC. V and J are TRBV19 and TRBJ1-2; TRBD1 agrees at 9 bases. V was pared by 4 bases and J by 7 bases, with 10 bases of the junction left unmatched. Per germline, CDR1 LNHDA and CDR2 SQIVND (reference sequence). CDR3 length equals 15 residues.